Listed here are 19 T cell receptor beta chains from one sample, sequenced in a study of early T cells in non-severe SARS-CoV-2 infection. A single record per CDR3 protein comes from TCRdb applying MiXCR to the 5' RACE reads. The sample has roughly 48,000 distinct CDR3 sequences, roughly 4% seen once. Sequencing was carried out using whole blood. These receptor sequences come from an adult who was a healthcare worker with PCR-confirmed SARS-CoV-2 infection or an uninfected control (not recorded which).

This clonotype was detected many times. The chain links TRBV19 to TRBJ1-5; D not certain. Looked up from germline, CDR1 is LNHDA and CDR2 is SQIVND (reference sequence). Trimming took 0 bases from V and 10 from J, leaving 7 bases between them. This CDR3 spans 12 amino acids. The CDR3 reads CASSIDKAPQHF. CDR3 sequence (DNA): TGTGCCAGTAGTATAGATAAAGCACCCCAGCATTTT.

This rearrangement joins TRBV20-1 to TRBJ2-3, with TRBD2 identical over 7 bases. This CDR3 has 16 residues. Germline V gene data show CDR1 as DFQATT and CDR2 as SNEGSKA (reference sequence). The trim removed 0 bases at V and 7 bases at J, leaving 13 bases unmatched. CDR3 amino acids: CSARDPAASGTNTQYF. The DNA for the CDR3 is TGCAGTGCTAGAGATCCCGCGGCTAGCGGTACGAATACGCAGTATTTT.

This clonotype was found a few times. The rearrangement links TRBV7-2 to TRBJ2-3, with D uncertain. The germline CDR1 and CDR2 sequences are SGHTA and FQGNSA. CDR3 length: 11 amino acids. The germline V and J ends were trimmed by 5 bases and 4 bases, with 4 bases remaining between them. CDR3 residues: CASSHSDTQYF. The CDR3 nucleotides are TGTGCCAGCAGCCATTCAGATACGCAGTATTTT.

The chain recombines TRBV7-3 with TRBJ2-1; D is undetermined. The CDR3 totals 13 residues. Germline-derived CDR1 and CDR2 are SGHTA and FQGTGA. V dropped 5 bases and J dropped 5 bases, with 10 bases sitting between them. This CDR3 is CASSAGSHNEQFF. CDR3 nucleotide sequence: TGTGCCAGCAGCGCTGGGTCCCACAATGAGCAGTTCTTC.

This clonotype was seen ten or more times. The chain links TRBV6-6 to TRBJ1-2, with 9 positions matching TRBD1. There are 14 residues in the CDR3. Per the germline V gene, CDR1 is MNHNY and CDR2 is SVGAGI (reference sequence). J gave up 5 bases and V 2 bases, and 3 bases lay outside the gene matches. CDR3 in DNA: TGTGCCAGCAGTTACGTACAGGGGGCTTATGGCTACACCTTC. Encoded protein: CASSYVQGAYGYTF.

Only a few counts were recorded for this clonotype. V usage is TRBV7-9 and J usage is TRBJ2-2; D gene uncertain. The CDR3 length is 11 residues. Between the trimmed V and J ends, which lost 5 bases and 9 bases, there was a span of 7 bases. The germline gives CDR1 SEHNR, CDR2 FQNEAQ (reference sequence). The CDR3 loop is CASSQTRELFF. The CDR3 DNA reads TGTGCCAGCAGCCAAACCAGGGAGCTGTTTTTT.

This clonotype has a count of ten or more. The rearrangement links TRBV27 to TRBJ1-2, with D possibly being TRBD1 (5 bases). This CDR3 contains 14 residues. V lost 1 base, J lost 7 bases, and 13 bases lay in between. Per the germline V gene, CDR1 is MNHEY and CDR2 is SMNVEV (reference sequence). CDR3 sequence reads: CASSLLLGAGGYTF. The CDR3 DNA follows: TGTGCCAGCAGTTTATTACTAGGGGCGGGTGGCTACACCTTC.

This clonotype was seen at least ten times. The chain couples TRBV19 to TRBJ2-3, with 8 nucleotides matching TRBD2. Trimming took 4 bases from V and 5 from J; bases not matched to a gene: 5. CDR1 is LNHDA, CDR2 SQIVND, per germline (reference sequence). There are 14 residues in the CDR3. The CDR3: CASSSGGRGDTQYF. As DNA, the CDR3 is TGTGCCAGTAGTAGCGGGGGGCGAGGAGATACGCAGTATTTT.

Many counts were recorded for this clonotype. The rearrangement uses TRBV25-1 and TRBJ1-2; D ambiguous. V was trimmed by 6 bases and J by 2 bases, leaving 4 bases between them. The CDR3 runs 11 residues. From germline, CDR1 is MGHDK and CDR2 SYGVNS. This CDR3 reads CASRQNYGYTF. The CDR3 bases are TGTGCCAGCAGACAGAACTATGGCTACACCTTC.

This clonotype was counted at least ten times. CDR3 amino acids: CSALAAYEQYF. The CDR3 DNA is TGCAGTGCTTTAGCAGCCTACGAGCAGTACTTC. The chain couples TRBV20-1 to TRBJ2-7; D unresolved. Germline assignment: CDR1 DFQATT and CDR2 SNEGSKA (reference sequence). This CDR3 spans 11 amino acids. The V end was cut by 5 bases, the J end by 2 bases, with 7 bases between.

This clonotype turned up a few times. The V gene is TRBV6-2 or TRBV6-3, the J gene TRBJ1-5; D remains unclear. Trimming removed 3 bases from V and 5 bases from J, with 14 bases in between. Germline V CDR1 and CDR2: MNHEY, SVGEGT. The length of the CDR3 is 15 residues. CDR3 nucleotide sequence: TGTGCCAGCAGTTATCAACAAGTGTGGTATCAGCCCCAGCATTTT. Its protein product is CASSYQQVWYQPQHF.

This clonotype occurred many times. The chain carries TRBV19 and TRBJ2-7; 10 positions agree with TRBD1. The CDR3 consists of 14 residues. Trimming took 5 bases from V and 2 from J; bases not matched to a gene: 3. The germline V gene has CDR1 LNHDA and CDR2 SQIVND (reference sequence). The CDR3: CASSLGQGAYEQYF. The CDR3 nucleotides are TGTGCCAGTAGTCTAGGACAGGGGGCCTACGAGCAGTACTTC.

In its sample, this clonotype was seen many times. The rearrangement links TRBV4-1 to TRBJ1-2, with D perhaps TRBD1 (5 bases). V was cut by 4 bases and J by 0 bases, with 12 bases left in between. The CDR3 loop spans 15 amino acids. The germline gives CDR1 MGHRA, CDR2 YSYEKL. The CDR3 region has the DNA TGCGCCAGCAGCCCGAGGCGGGGACCTAACTATGGCTACACCTTC. Protein: CASSPRRGPNYGYTF.

This clonotype was seen ten or more times. The chain carries TRBV10-2 and TRBJ2-5; D possibly corresponds to TRBD1 (7 bases). Germline assignment: CDR1 WSHSY and CDR2 SAAADI. Deletions cut 7 bases from V and 5 bases from J, with 17 bases between. The CDR3 length is 14 residues. The CDR3 nucleotides read TGCGCCAGCACCTGGAGGGGGCTAGAGGAGACCCAGTACTTC. Translating it yields CASTWRGLEETQYF.

The chain employs TRBV11-1 and TRBJ1-4; the D is unclear. V was trimmed by 4 bases and J by 5 bases, leaving 8 bases between them. This CDR3 spans 13 amino acids. Germline loops: CDR1 SGHAT, CDR2 FQDESV (reference sequence). CDR3 in amino acids: CASSSPRNEKLFF. CDR3 in DNA: TGTGCCAGCAGCTCCCCTCGGAATGAAAAACTGTTTTTT.

Remarks on this clonotype: One end of the junction does not line up with germline, which may come from a read error. V is TRBV5-5 and J is TRBJ2-1; a weak D match, TRBD2 (6 bases). This CDR3 has 12 amino acids. From germline, CDR1 is SGHKS and CDR2 YYEKEE (reference sequence). The CDR3 protein is CVSRPGGNEQFF. The CDR3 coding sequence is TGTGTCAGCAGGCCCGGGGGCAATGAGCAGTTCTTC.

Many counts were recorded for this clonotype. V is TRBV9 and J is TRBJ1-1; D is ambiguous. V lost 0 bases to trimming and J lost 6 bases, with 9 bases between them. Germline CDR1 is SGDLS and CDR2 is YYNGEE. The CDR3 is 13 amino acids. CDR3 amino acids: CASSVDVGAEAFF. The DNA of the CDR3 is TGTGCCAGCAGCGTAGATGTGGGAGCTGAAGCTTTCTTT.

Ten or more counts support this clonotype. V and J are TRBV5-1 and TRBJ2-7, with a possible D match to TRBD2 (6 bases). The CDR3 sequence is 13 residues long. CDR1 SGHRS and CDR2 YFSETQ come from the germline V gene. Trimming cost V 6 bases and J 3 bases, with 13 bases left between them. CDR3 amino acids: CASKVAGNYEQYF. The CDR3 coding sequence is TGCGCCAGCAAAGTGGCGGGAAACTACGAGCAGTACTTC.

By proportion, this clonotype is medium-sized (0.01 to 0.1%). V gene TRBV6-2 or TRBV6-3 combines with J gene TRBJ2-7; 8 positions agree with TRBD1. The CDR3 sequence is 13 residues long. The germline gives CDR1 MNHEY, CDR2 SVGEGT. V lost 6 bases and J lost 7; bases outside the gene matches: 8. The CDR3, as DNA: TGTGCCAGCAGAATCCAGGGGGCGAGGGAGCAGTACTTC. Residues: CASRIQGAREQYF.